These 17 T cell receptor beta chains were all obtained from the same sample, sequenced in a study of CD8 T cells in ankylosing spondylitis (dated by TCRdb to about 2017). Library prep was done by 5' RACE. Sequencing took place on an Illumina HiSeq 2500. TCRdb applied fastp at Q25 and MiXCR to the public reads, then kept only in-frame beta chains. Rows with one shared CDR3 protein collapse into an entry with the most common genes and DNA. In all, the sample holds 240,000 or so distinct CDR3 sequences, and about 10% of those were seen once. The ten largest clones capture less than 7.5% of the sample. The material sequenced was blood, either unsorted or a sorted T cell fraction (not recorded which). Receptors were obtained from a male donor with ankylosing spondylitis or in good health (not recorded which).

This clonotype came up a few times. The chain combines TRBV3-1 with TRBJ1-5; D unclear. V dropped 0 bases and J dropped 3 bases, with 6 bases sitting between them. CDR1 and CDR2 from the germline V gene are LGHDT and YNNKEL (reference sequence). CDR3 length: 14 amino acids. DNA for the CDR3: TGTGCCAGCAGCCAAGATTCGGACAATCAGCCCCAGCATTTT. Residues: CASSQDSDNQPQHF.

This chain links TRBV3-1 with TRBJ2-7; 8 bases are shared with TRBD2. The CDR3 covers 15 residues. The germline V gene has CDR1 LGHDT and CDR2 YNNKEL (reference sequence). The J segment lost 1 base and the V segment lost 0 bases, leaving 2 bases of the junction unmatched. In DNA, the CDR3 is TGTGCCAGCAGCCAAGAAGGCGGGAGGTCCTACGAGCAGTACTTC. Amino acid sequence: CASSQEGGRSYEQYF.

This clonotype was observed a few times. V gene TRBV10-2 combines with J gene TRBJ1-2; D ambiguous. This CDR3 spans 14 amino acids. The germline V gene has CDR1 WSHSY and CDR2 SAAADI. V shed 2 bases and J shed 7 bases, with 14 bases lying between them. The CDR3 here is CASSEGLEVAGYTF. The DNA of the CDR3 is TGCGCCAGCAGTGAGGGACTCGAGGTGGCTGGCTACACCTTC.

This clonotype was recorded at least ten times. The chain's CDR3 is CASSLPGSDQPQHF. The CDR3 DNA reads as TGTGCCAGCAGCTTACCAGGGTCAGATCAGCCCCAGCATTTT. This chain joins TRBV7-8 and TRBJ1-5; tentatively, D is TRBD1 (5 bases). Germline CDR1 reads SGHVS; CDR2 reads FQNEAQ. CDR3 length: 14 residues. The V end lost 2 bases, the J end lost 5 bases, and 10 bases lay between the germline ends.

This clonotype was recorded at least ten times. CDR3: CASSLNAGEETQYF. CDR3 DNA sequence: TGTGCCAGCAGTTTAAATGCCGGAGAGGAGACCCAGTACTTC. The chain uses TRBV12-3 or TRBV12-4 and TRBJ2-5, with no clear D. The V gene lost 2 bases and the J gene lost 5 bases, with 12 bases spanning the gap. The CDR3 has 14 residues.

This clonotype was detected ten times or more. The rearrangement joins TRBV12-3 or TRBV12-4 to TRBJ2-3; D is ambiguous. V gave up 8 bases and J gave up 1 base, with 16 bases separating them. There are 15 residues in the CDR3. The CDR3 DNA reads TGTGCCAGCGGATTCACCGATTCGGGCACAGATACGCAGTATTTT. Protein: CASGFTDSGTDTQYF.

At least ten counts were recorded for this clonotype. The chain couples TRBV20-1 to TRBJ1-1; D is uncertain. Germline-derived CDR1 and CDR2 are DFQATT and SNEGSKA (reference sequence). The CDR3 contains 15 residues. Deletions cut 0 bases from V and 0 bases from J, with 11 bases between. For the CDR3, the DNA is TGCAGTGCTAGAGATTACTCACAGATGAACACTGAAGCTTTCTTT. The encoded protein is CSARDYSQMNTEAFF.

V is TRBV7-9 and J is TRBJ2-7; the D is unclear. The CDR3 totals 11 residues. Deletions cut 3 bases from V and 6 bases from J, with 6 bases between. The germline V gene has CDR1 SEHNR and CDR2 FQNEAQ (reference sequence). This chain's CDR3 is CASSFGTEQYF. CDR3 coding DNA: TGTGCCAGCAGCTTCGGCACCGAGCAGTACTTC.

The J gene is TRBJ2-5, the V gene TRBV5-1; 10 bases map to TRBD1. This CDR3 is built from 16 residues. The germline V gene encodes CDR1 SGHRS and CDR2 YFSETQ. Trimming cost V 2 bases and J 2 bases; bases outside gene matches: 6. DNA of the CDR3: TGCGCCAGCAGCTTTCCCGGGACAGGGGCACAAGAGACCCAGTACTTC. This gives the protein CASSFPGTGAQETQYF.

This clonotype was recorded at least ten times. The rearrangement joins TRBV5-1 to TRBJ2-1, with 12 bases that match TRBD2. V was pared by 0 bases and J by 5 bases, with 3 bases of the junction left unmatched. Per germline, CDR1 SGHRS and CDR2 YFSETQ. CDR3 length equals 16 residues. The CDR3 DNA reads TGCGCCAGCAGCTTGGGACTAGCGGGAGATCACAATGAGCAGTTCTTC. Translated: CASSLGLAGDHNEQFF.

The rearrangement joins TRBV27 to TRBJ2-5, with D perhaps TRBD2 (5 bases). The ends were cut back, 5 bases at V and 1 base at J, with 14 bases in the middle. Germline V gene lookup returns CDR1 MNHEY and CDR2 SMNVEV (reference sequence). CDR3 size: 15 residues. The CDR3 DNA follows: TGTGCCAGCAGTCACGGTAGCGTCTCCCAAGAGACCCAGTACTTC. As protein: CASSHGSVSQETQYF.

This clonotype was recorded many times. This chain connects TRBV5-1 to TRBJ2-7; maybe TRBD2 (6 bases). The CDR3 length is 16 residues. Germline loops: CDR1 SGHRS, CDR2 YFSETQ. V was clipped by 0 bases and J by 1 base, with 14 bases between them. The CDR3 region is CASSLEVGGRSYEQYF. The DNA of the CDR3 is TGCGCCAGCAGCTTGGAGGTGGGAGGCCGTTCCTACGAGCAGTACTTC. Supplemented by reference TRBV5-1 and TRBJ2-7, the full variable domain reads KAGVTQTPRYLIKTRGQQVTLSCSPISGHRSVSWYQQTPGQGLQFLFEYFSETQRNKGNFPGRFSGRQFSNSRSEMNVSTLELGDSALYLCASSLEVGGRSYEQYFGPGTRLTVT.

This clonotype was observed a few times. This chain uses TRBV5-1 with TRBJ2-5; the D gene is possibly TRBD2 (6 bases). The V and J ends lost 6 bases and 3 bases respectively, with 18 bases between them. Per germline, CDR1 SGHRS and CDR2 YFSETQ. The CDR3 is 15 residues long. CDR3 nucleotide sequence: TGCGCCAGCATGTCCAGGGACTGGCAAAAAGAGACCCAGTACTTC. Translating it yields CASMSRDWQKETQYF.

This clonotype was counted a few times. As DNA, the CDR3 is TGTGCCAGCAGTCGGACAGGGGGAACGGGAAACACCATATATTTT. Its translation: CASSRTGGTGNTIYF. The chain recombines TRBV12-3 or TRBV12-4 with TRBJ1-3; 10 nucleotides line up with TRBD1. The CDR3 has 15 amino acids. Trimming took 5 bases from V and 4 from J; bases not matched to a gene: 5.

The chain uses TRBV7-2 and TRBJ2-2, with D unresolved. CDR1 SGHTA and CDR2 FQGNSA come from the germline V gene. The CDR3 is made up of 14 amino acids. Trimming pared 6 bases from V and 4 bases from J, leaving 12 bases between. Here the CDR3 DNA reads TGTGCCAGCAGTTTACTTCCGGGCACCGGGGAGCTGTTTTTT. Its translation: CASSLLPGTGELFF.

This clonotype turned up a few times. V gene TRBV3-1 combines with J gene TRBJ1-1; tentatively, D is TRBD1 (5 bases). The CDR3 is 16 residues long. The ends were cut back, 3 bases at V and 3 bases at J, with 17 bases in the middle. Per germline, CDR1 LGHDT and CDR2 YNNKEL (reference sequence). The CDR3 is CASSQFVRGLYTEAFF. The CDR3 nucleotides are TGTGCCAGCAGCCAGTTTGTGAGGGGCCTCTACACTGAAGCTTTCTTT. Supplemented by reference TRBV3-1 and TRBJ1-1, the full variable domain reads DTAVSQTPKYLVTQMGNDKSIKCEQNLGHDTMYWYKQDSKKFLKIMFSYNNKELIINETVPNRFSPKSPDKAHLNLHINSLELGDSAVYFCASSQFVRGLYTEAFFGQGTRLTVV.

Ten or more counts support this clonotype. The rearrangement joins TRBV24-1 to TRBJ2-3, with D possibly TRBD1 on 6 matching bases. The CDR3 contains 15 residues. Per the germline V gene, CDR1 is KGHDR and CDR2 is SFDVKD. Deletions cut 3 bases from V and 0 bases from J, with 9 bases between. CDR3 sequence reads: CATSDPGQSTDTQYF. DNA for the CDR3: TGTGCCACCAGTGATCCCGGACAGAGCACAGATACGCAGTATTTT.